This TCR beta chain was profiled in a study of T-cell reconstitution after alpha-beta-depleted transplantation in children. As it was prepared, the TCRbeta library received unique molecular identifiers. TCRdb re-derived calls from the PCR reads in MiXCR, one entry per CDR3 protein. This table holds roughly 790,000 distinct CDR3 sequences, 16% found once. The germline CDR1 and CDR2 sequences are MGHRA and YSYEKL. The CDR3 sequence is 17 residues long. Unmatched junction bases numbered 13, after V lost 8 bases and J lost 2 bases. The rearrangement uses TRBV4-1 and TRBJ2-3; TRBD2 matches at 10 bases. The clonotype was recovered from a male patient younger than 18 who had a stem cell transplant for acute lymphoblastic leukemia, so the T cells may come from the graft donor. This specimen was PBMCs, mostly from graft donor cells, taken 360 days after TCRalphabeta/CD19-depleted stem cell transplant. The CDR3 coding sequence is TGCGCCAGCCAAGAGCGGGAGGGCCGACTCTCCACAGATACGCAGTATTTT. It codes for CASQEREGRLSTDTQYF.